These 9 T cell receptor beta chains were sequenced from one sample in a study of patients and donors after allogeneic stem cell transplantation. A single record per CDR3 protein comes from TCRdb applying MiXCR to the RT-PCR reads. The table has about 230,000 distinct CDR3 sequences, over 12% seen once. Material: blood, either unsorted or a sorted T cell fraction (not recorded which). These receptors were collected from a human donor who was either an allogeneic HSCT recipient or a stem cell or donor lymphocyte infusion donor (not recorded which). It is not recorded whose cells these are; they may come from a transplant donor.

In its sample, this clonotype was seen many times. V gene TRBV7-3 combines with J gene TRBJ2-3; 12 bases agree with TRBD2. V shed 1 base, J shed 1 base, and the junction held 3 bases outside the gene matches. Germline CDR1 reads SGHTA; CDR2 reads FQGTGA. The CDR3 covers 17 residues. The CDR3 nucleotides read TGTGCCAGCAGCTTAAAGAGGACTAGCGGGGGCACAGATACGCAGTATTTT. Amino acids: CASSLKRTSGGTDTQYF.

This clonotype has a count of ten or more. The V call is TRBV15, the J call TRBJ2-2; a weak D match, TRBD1 (6 bases). Trimming stripped 0 bases from V and 1 base from J, with 12 bases between. The germline gives CDR1 LNHNV, CDR2 YYDKDF (reference sequence). The CDR3 length is 17 residues. The CDR3 sequence is CATSRDPPRGNTGELFF. CDR3 sequence (DNA): TGTGCCACCAGCAGAGACCCCCCCAGGGGGAACACCGGGGAGCTGTTTTTT.

A remark on this clonotype: A much bigger clone sits one base away, suggesting this may be a read error. The CDR3 region is CASSYGGTQYF. CDR3 coding DNA: TGTGCCAGCAGTTACGGGGGGACCCAGTACTTC. V gene TRBV6-6 combines with J gene TRBJ2-5, with D possibly being TRBD1 or TRBD2 (5 bases each). V lost 2 bases, J lost 7 bases, and 5 bases lay in between. The CDR3 totals 11 residues. The germline V gene has CDR1 MNHNY and CDR2 SVGAGI (reference sequence).

This clonotype was counted between two and nine times. The J gene is TRBJ2-1, the V gene TRBV18, with 9 bases that match TRBD1. The junction had 6 bases not matched to a gene; V was cut back by 1 base and J by 8 bases. The CDR3 consists of 15 residues. CDR1 is KGHSH and CDR2 is LQKENI in the germline V gene. The CDR3 DNA sequence: TGTGCCAGCTCACCACTGGGACAGGGAGAGTATGAGCAGTTCTTC. This translates into CASSPLGQGEYEQFF.

With regard to this clonotype: A junction boundary mismatches the germline segment, possibly from a read error. The chain carries TRBV2 and TRBJ2-2, with D uncertain. The CDR3 sequence is 13 residues long. Germline-derived CDR1 and CDR2 are SNHLY and FYNNEI. In DNA form, the CDR3 reads TGTGCCACCAGTACGTTGCTATCCGGGGAGCTGTTTTTT. It yields the protein CATSTLLSGELFF.

This CDR3 is CASSLLPGSSTDTQYF. The CDR3 nucleotides are TGTGCCAGCAGTTTACTTCCGGGATCTAGCACAGATACGCAGTATTTT. The chain carries TRBV5-5 and TRBJ2-3; D is perhaps TRBD2 (5 bases). CDR1 and CDR2 from the germline V gene are SGHKS and YYEKEE (reference sequence). Trimming cost V 5 bases and J 0 bases, with 16 bases left between them. This CDR3 spans 16 amino acids.

This chain joins TRBV6-1 and TRBJ2-7, with TRBD1 matching over 9 bases. The CDR3 is 15 residues long. Germline CDR1 MNHNS, CDR2 SASEGT. The J segment lost 3 bases and the V segment lost 6 bases, leaving 9 bases of the junction unmatched. In DNA, the CDR3 is TGTGCCAGCAGCCCCCGGGACAGGGAGCACTACGAGCAGTACTTC. It codes for CASSPRDREHYEQYF.

V usage is TRBV2 and J usage is TRBJ2-2; D gene uncertain. V was pared by 3 bases and J by 1 base, with 15 bases between. The CDR3 sequence is 17 residues long. CDR1 and CDR2 from the germline V gene are SNHLY and FYNNEI. The CDR3 DNA follows: TGTGCCAGCAGTGATATATCCGACCCCTTGAACACCGGGGAGCTGTTTTTT. Translation gives CASSDISDPLNTGELFF.

This clonotype was observed a handful of times. The chain employs TRBV6-1 and TRBJ2-4; D perhaps matches TRBD1 (5 bases). Germline assignment: CDR1 MNHNS and CDR2 SASEGT. This CDR3 region has 15 residues. Trimming pared 6 bases from V and 9 bases from J, leaving 21 bases between. The CDR3, as DNA: TGTGCCAGCAGCTTAGTTAAGGGGCAGGTCCCCATTCAGTACTTC. As protein: CASSLVKGQVPIQYF.